The clone carrying this TCR beta chain was counted between two and nine times. Its antigen is not known. CDR3 length equals 17 residues. Trimming cost V 1 base and J 5 bases; bases outside gene matches: 9. Germline assignment: CDR1 SGDLS and CDR2 YYNGEE. The data are from a study of beta chain features in type 1 diabetes. Whole-study context: Summed over all samples, the examined sorted cells came to about 110 million. Overall study results and limits: A moderate, significant TCRB CDR3 shortening appeared in type 1 diabetes across four CD4+ subsets.

Sequenced material consisted of expressed TCRB transcripts (all of the isolated RNA was reverse transcribed). Produced via immunoSEQ multiplex PCR; TCRdb's table is partial and in-frame only. Altogether 100,000 to 150,000 clones are present, 17% being singletons, with the ten largest covering 2.6%. By way of CD45RO/CCR7/CD25/CD127/CD95/CD27, the CD4+ regulatory, stem cell-like memory, central memory and naive cells were sorted. The V call is TRBV9, the J call TRBJ2-5, with TRBD2 identical over 12 bases. Material: central memory CD4+ T cells from blood. The sequence was obtained from a man aged 18 to 29 with type 1 diabetes. CDR3 sequence: CASSVHPSGGAGETQYF. The CDR3 DNA is TGTGCCAGCAGCGTACATCCTAGCGGGGGGGCCGGCGAGACCCAGTACTTC.